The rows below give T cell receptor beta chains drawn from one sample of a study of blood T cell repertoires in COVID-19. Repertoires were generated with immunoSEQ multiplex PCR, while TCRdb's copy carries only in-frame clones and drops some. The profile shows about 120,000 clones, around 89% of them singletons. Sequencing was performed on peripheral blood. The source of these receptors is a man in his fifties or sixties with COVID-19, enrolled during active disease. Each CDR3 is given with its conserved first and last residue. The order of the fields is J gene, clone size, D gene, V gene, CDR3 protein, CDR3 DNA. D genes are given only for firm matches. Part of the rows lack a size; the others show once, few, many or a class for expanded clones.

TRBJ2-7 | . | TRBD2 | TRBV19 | CASKREGTDEQYF | TGTGCCAGTAAGAGGGAGGGTACAGACGAGCAGTACTTC
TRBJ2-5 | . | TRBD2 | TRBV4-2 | CASSPPGEGTRAQYF | TGTGCCAGCAGCCCCCCGGGGGAGGGTACCAGGGCCCAGTACTTC
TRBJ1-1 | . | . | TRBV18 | CASSPFSGEIEAFF | TGTGCCAGCTCACCATTTTCAGGGGAGATTGAAGCTTTCTTT
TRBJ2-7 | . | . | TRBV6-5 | CASSYDNPYEQYF | TGTGCCAGCAGTTACGACAACCCCTACGAGCAGTACTTC
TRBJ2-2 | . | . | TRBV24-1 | CATSGQNTGELFF | TGTGCCACCAGTGGGCAGAACACCGGGGAGCTGTTTTTT
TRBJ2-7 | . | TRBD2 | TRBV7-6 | CASSLASGGHLSSYEQYF | TGTGCCAGCAGCTTAGCGAGCGGGGGCCACCTCAGCTCCTACGAGCAGTACTTC
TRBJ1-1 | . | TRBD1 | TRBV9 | CAHTGTGDLNTEAFF | TGTGCCCACACCGGGACAGGGGACTTGAACACTGAAGCTTTCTTT
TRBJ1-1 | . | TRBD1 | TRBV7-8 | CASSRRTGMGTEAFF | TGTGCCAGCAGCCGAAGGACAGGGATGGGCACTGAAGCTTTCTTT
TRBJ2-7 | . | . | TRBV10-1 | CASIRPRYRAGEQYF | TGCGCCAGCATCCGACCTAGGTACAGGGCTGGGGAGCAGTACTTC
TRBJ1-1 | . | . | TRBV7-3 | CASSLSRNTEAFF | TGTGCCAGCAGCTTAAGTAGGAACACTGAAGCTTTCTTT
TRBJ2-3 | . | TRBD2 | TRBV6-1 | CASSKEAGAGIDTQYF | TGTGCCAGCAGTAAAGAAGCGGGGGCCGGCATAGATACGCAGTATTTT
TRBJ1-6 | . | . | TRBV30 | CASQTVGTLGPQNNSPLHF | TGTGCCTCTCAAACAGTAGGGACACTTGGTCCCCAAAATAATTCACCCCTCCACTTT
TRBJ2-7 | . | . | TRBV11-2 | CASSFPHRRLTYEQYF | TGTGCCAGCAGTTTTCCCCATAGGAGGTTGACCTACGAGCAGTACTTC
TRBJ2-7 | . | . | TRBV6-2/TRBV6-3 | CASSYPTYEQYF | TGTGCCAGCAGTTACCCCACCTACGAGCAGTACTTC
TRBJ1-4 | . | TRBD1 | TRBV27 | CASSLRQGSNEKLFF | TGTGCCAGCAGTCTTAGACAGGGTTCTAATGAAAAACTGTTTTTT
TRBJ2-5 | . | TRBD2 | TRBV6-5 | CASRLAGGRETQYF | TGTGCCAGCAGACTAGCGGGGGGCCGGGAGACCCAGTACTTC
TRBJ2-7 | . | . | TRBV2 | CASSSWTETYEQYF | TGTGCCAGCAGTTCTTGGACAGAAACCTACGAGCAGTACTTC
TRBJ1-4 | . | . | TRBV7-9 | CASRKGVAEKLFF | TGTGCCAGCAGGAAGGGGGTGGCTGAAAAACTGTTTTTT
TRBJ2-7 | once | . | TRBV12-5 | CASGFVYEQYF | TGTGCTAGTGGTTTTGTATACGAGCAGTACTTC
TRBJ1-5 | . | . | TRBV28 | CASEVAGNSNQPQHF | TGTGCCAGCGAGGTGGCCGGAAATAGCAATCAGCCCCAGCATTTT
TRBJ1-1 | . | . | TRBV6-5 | CASSRALNTEAFF | TGTGCCAGTTCCAGGGCCCTGAACACTGAAGCTTTCTTT
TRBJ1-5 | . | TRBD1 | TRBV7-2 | CASSPQTGPNQPQHF | TGTGCCAGCAGCCCACAGACAGGGCCCAATCAGCCCCAGCATTTT
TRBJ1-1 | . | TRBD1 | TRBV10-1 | CASGQGAAGTEAFF | TGCGCCAGCGGACAGGGGGCAGCGGGTACTGAAGCTTTCTTT
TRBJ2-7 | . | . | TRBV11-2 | CASSPVSRSYEQYF | TGTGCCAGCAGTCCGGTGTCCCGCTCCTACGAGCAGTACTTC